This T cell receptor (beta chain) derives from a study of blood T cell repertoires in COVID-19. V lost 3 bases, J lost 6 bases, and 10 bases lay in between. The germline gives CDR1 MDHEN, CDR2 SYDVKM. The CDR3 runs to 13 residues. Assay: immunoSEQ multiplex PCR; the TCRdb copy retains only in-frame clones and omits some. This sample carries 220,000 or so clones, 90% of them seen once, and the ten largest clones take over 0.75%. This clonotype originated in a man aged 50-59 years who had been exposed to COVID-19. Source material: PBMCs or T cells enriched from blood (not recorded which). This rearrangement joins TRBV28 to TRBJ2-3, with D uncertain. In DNA, the CDR3 is TGTGCCAGCAGTTTGTGGAGAACGGATACGCAGTATTTT. Translation: CASSLWRTDTQYF.